This T cell receptor (beta chain) was sequenced in a study of blood T cell repertoires in COVID-19. This CDR3 spans 16 amino acids. V gave up 4 bases and J gave up 5 bases; unmatched junction bases: 7. Germline assignment: CDR1 PRHDT and CDR2 FYEKMQ (reference sequence). This clone was recorded only once. Assay: immunoSEQ multiplex PCR; the TCRdb copy retains only in-frame clones and omits some. Seen here are 280,000 or so clones, 89% observed once, and the top ten hold less than 3.5%. This chain connects TRBV13 to TRBJ2-2, with 10 bases that match TRBD2. The sequenced sample consisted of PBMCs or T cells enriched from blood (not recorded which). This sequence was found in a woman in her forties or fifties who had been exposed to COVID-19. Here the CDR3 reads CASSSPLAGETGELFF. CDR3 DNA: TGTGCCAGCAGCTCACCCCTAGCGGGGGAGACCGGGGAGCTGTTTTTT.